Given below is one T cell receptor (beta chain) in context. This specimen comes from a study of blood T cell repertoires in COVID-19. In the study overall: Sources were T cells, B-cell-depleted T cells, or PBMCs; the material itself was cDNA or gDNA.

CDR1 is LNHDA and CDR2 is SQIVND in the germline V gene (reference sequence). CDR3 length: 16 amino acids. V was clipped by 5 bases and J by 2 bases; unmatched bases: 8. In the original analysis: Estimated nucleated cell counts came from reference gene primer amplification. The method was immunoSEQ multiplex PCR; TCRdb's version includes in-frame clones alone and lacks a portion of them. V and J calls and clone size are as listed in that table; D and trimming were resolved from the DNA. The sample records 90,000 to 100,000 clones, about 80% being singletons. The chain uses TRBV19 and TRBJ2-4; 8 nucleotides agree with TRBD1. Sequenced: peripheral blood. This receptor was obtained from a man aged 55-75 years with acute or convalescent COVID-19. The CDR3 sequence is CASSFGQGGTKNIQYF. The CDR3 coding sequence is TGTGCCAGTAGTTTTGGACAGGGTGGAACCAAAAACATTCAGTACTTC. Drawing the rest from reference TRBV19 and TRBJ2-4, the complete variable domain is DGGITQSPKYLFRKEGQNVTLSCEQNLNHDAMYWYRQDPGQGLRLIYYSQIVNDFQKGDIAEGYSVSREKKESFPLTVTSAQKNPTAFYLCASSFGQGGTKNIQYFGAGTRLSVL.